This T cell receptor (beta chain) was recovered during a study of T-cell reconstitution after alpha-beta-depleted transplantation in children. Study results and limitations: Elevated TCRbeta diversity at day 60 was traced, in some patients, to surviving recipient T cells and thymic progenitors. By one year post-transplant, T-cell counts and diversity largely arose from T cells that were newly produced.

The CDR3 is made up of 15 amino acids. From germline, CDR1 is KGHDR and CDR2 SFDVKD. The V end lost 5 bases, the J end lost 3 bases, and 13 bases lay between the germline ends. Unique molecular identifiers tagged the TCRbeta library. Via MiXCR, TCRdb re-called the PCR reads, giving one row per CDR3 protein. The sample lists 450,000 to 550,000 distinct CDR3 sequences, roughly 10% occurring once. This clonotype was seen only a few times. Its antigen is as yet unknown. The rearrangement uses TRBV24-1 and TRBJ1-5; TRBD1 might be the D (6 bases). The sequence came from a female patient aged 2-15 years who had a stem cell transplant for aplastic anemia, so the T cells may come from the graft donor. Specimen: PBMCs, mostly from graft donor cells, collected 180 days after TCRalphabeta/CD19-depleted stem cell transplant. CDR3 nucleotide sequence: TGTGCCACCAGTGCGGGGGCCAGGGACAATCAGCCCCAGCATTTT. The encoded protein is CATSAGARDNQPQHF.